Below, 16 T cell receptor beta chains from the same sample are listed, as sequenced in a study of sequential checkpoint blockade in melanoma. Assay: immunoSEQ multiplex PCR; the TCRdb copy retains only in-frame clones and omits some. The repertoire holds some 2,900 clones, with more than 20% as singletons. The treatment denotes: randomized to nivolumab then ipilimumab (arm A) or the reverse (arm B). The sample here was tumor tissue (inferred from file names), taken from a patient given nivolumab and ipilimumab in sequence. The receptors stem from a human donor with melanoma.

This clone showed up just once. The chain couples TRBV5-1 to TRBJ2-1; 9 bases align to TRBD1. V dropped 0 bases and J dropped 6; count of bases not matched to a gene: 4. This CDR3 contains 15 residues. Germline V gene sequence: CDR1 SGHRS, CDR2 YFSETQ. The CDR3 DNA reads as TGCGCCAGCAGCTTGGCCGGGGACAGGGCCAATGAGCAGTTCTTC. Translating gives CASSLAGDRANEQFF.

The chain combines TRBV7-6 with TRBJ2-7, with D perhaps TRBD2 (6 bases). Per germline, CDR1 SGHVS and CDR2 FNYEAQ. The CDR3 loop spans 16 amino acids. V dropped 5 bases and J dropped 4 bases, with 21 bases sitting between them. DNA of the CDR3: TGTGCCAGCAGCCCGCAGGCGGGGACGCTTTTATACGAGCAGTACTTC. Translation gives CASSPQAGTLLYEQYF.

The chain has TRBV19 and TRBJ2-2, with D possibly matching TRBD1 (5 bases). The CDR3 covers 16 residues. Trimming removed 3 bases from V and 1 base from J, with 12 bases in between. The germline CDR1 and CDR2 sequences are LNHDA and SQIVND (reference sequence). The CDR3 loop reads CASSIYRGGNTGELFF. The CDR3 DNA is TGTGCCAGTAGTATTTATAGGGGCGGGAACACCGGGGAGCTGTTTTTT.

The genes are TRBV14 and TRBJ1-5, with 7 bases fitting TRBD1. J gave up 3 bases and V 6 bases, and 14 bases lay outside the gene matches. The CDR3 contains 17 residues. Germline values: CDR1 SGHDN, CDR2 FVKESK. The CDR3 sequence: CASSYRKARGPNQPQHF. The CDR3 DNA sequence: TGTGCCAGCAGTTACAGGAAGGCAAGGGGGCCCAATCAGCCCCAGCATTTT.

By its share, this clone is medium-sized (0.01 to 0.1%). V gene TRBV23-1 combines with J gene TRBJ1-2; D gene unclear. TRBV23-1 is an open reading frame, and its role is uncertain. Trimming took 6 bases from V and 4 from J, leaving 12 bases between them. This CDR3 region has 13 residues. CDR3 in amino acids: CASSSPRLYGYTF. The CDR3, as DNA: TGCGCCAGCAGCTCCCCGAGACTCTATGGCTACACCTTC.

The chain uses TRBV23-1 and TRBJ2-7; 13 bases map to TRBD2. TRBV23-1 is an open reading frame, and its role is uncertain. The length of the CDR3 is 16 residues. The J segment lost 5 bases and the V segment lost 6 bases, leaving 10 bases of the junction unmatched. This CDR3 is CASSQGLGLAGHEQYF. The DNA for the CDR3 is TGCGCCAGCAGCCAAGGCTTGGGACTAGCGGGACACGAGCAGTACTTC.

The V and J genes are TRBV19 and TRBJ2-5; TRBD1 is a possible D gene (5 bases). The germline gives CDR1 LNHDA, CDR2 SQIVND (reference sequence). The CDR3 contains 14 residues. V was shortened by 4 bases and J by 5 bases, with 14 bases between the two germline ends. Written as DNA, the CDR3 is TGTGCCAGTAGTAGGGCCACTGGGGCGGAGACCCAGTACTTC. Its translation: CASSRATGAETQYF.

This clone came up a few times. The V call is TRBV7-6, the J call TRBJ1-4; weak D call: TRBD1 (6 bases). Germline values: CDR1 SGHVS, CDR2 FNYEAQ. This CDR3 contains 18 residues. V dropped 6 bases and J dropped 0 bases, with 20 bases sitting between them. The CDR3 region has the DNA TGTGCCAGCAGTAAGGGGACACCCTTGGGGGCAACTAATGAAAAACTGTTTTTT. Protein: CASSKGTPLGATNEKLFF.

The V gene is TRBV14, the J gene TRBJ2-1; 7 positions match TRBD2. V shed 1 base and J 6 bases; nucleotides not matched to a gene: 9. Germline lookup yields CDR1 SGHDN and CDR2 FVKESK. The CDR3 runs 16 residues. CDR3 sequence (DNA): TGTGCCAGCAGCCAAGTAGGCCTAGCGGTAATCAATGAGCAGTTCTTC. Its translation is CASSQVGLAVINEQFF.

This clone was observed once. The rearrangement joins TRBV29-1 to TRBJ2-1; D possibly corresponds to TRBD2 (5 bases). CDR1 SQVTM and CDR2 ANQGSEA come from the germline V gene. Deletions cut 7 bases from V and 5 bases from J, with 18 bases between. The CDR3 runs to 14 residues. CDR3 in amino acids: CSGADFSLHNEQFF. The DNA for the CDR3 is TGCAGCGGGGCGGACTTCTCCCTCCACAATGAGCAGTTCTTC.

J is TRBJ2-2 and V is TRBV29-1; TRBD2 might be the D (5 bases). The CDR3 contains 14 residues. The germline gives CDR1 SQVTM, CDR2 ANQGSEA. The V end was cut by 3 bases, the J end by 1 base, with 9 bases between. Written as DNA, the CDR3 is TGCAGCGTTGAGTCCGGGATGAACACCGGGGAGCTGTTTTTT. It translates to CSVESGMNTGELFF.

This chain joins TRBV11-3 and TRBJ2-5; TRBD1 agrees at 9 bases. This CDR3 region has 16 residues. The V segment lost 5 bases and the J segment 2 bases; nucleotides outside the gene matches: 9. The germline V gene has CDR1 SGHNT and CDR2 YENEEA. CDR3 nucleotide sequence: TGTGCCAGCAGCCCATTGGACAGGGGATGGCAAGAGACCCAGTACTTC. Amino acid sequence: CASSPLDRGWQETQYF.

This clone was seen more than once but under ten times. The chain carries TRBV29-1 and TRBJ2-7; 7 bases align to TRBD2. Germline lookup yields CDR1 SQVTM and CDR2 ANQGSEA. CDR3 length: 15 amino acids. With V trimmed by 8 bases and J by 11 bases, 24 bases remained unmatched. CDR3 bases: TGCAGCTTTCGGTCGAGGGAGGGGCTCGGGGAGGGGAAGTACTTC. This gives the protein CSFRSREGLGEGKYF.

The rearrangement links TRBV30 to TRBJ2-7; D might be TRBD1 (6 bases). The V and J ends lost 0 bases and 5 bases respectively, with 17 bases between them. CDR1 and CDR2 from the germline V gene are GTSNPN and SVGIG (reference sequence). This CDR3 contains 15 residues. CDR3 nucleotides: TGTGCCTGGAGTGTACGGTCAACAGGGCCCCACGAGCAGTACTTC. Amino acid sequence: CAWSVRSTGPHEQYF.

V is TRBV18 and J is TRBJ1-6; possible D gene TRBD1, 6 bases. The CDR3 sequence is 14 residues long. Trimming cost V 2 bases and J 9 bases, with 11 bases left between them. The germline V gene encodes CDR1 KGHSH and CDR2 LQKENI. CDR3 coding DNA: TGTGCCAGCTCACCAGGTCCAGGGGTTTCACCCCTCCACTTT. This gives the protein CASSPGPGVSPLHF.

The chain recombines TRBV30 with TRBJ2-5, with 8 positions matching TRBD1. The ends lost 5 bases at V and 3 bases at J; junction bases unmatched: 8. The CDR3 length is 14 residues. CDR1 is GTSNPN and CDR2 is SVGIG in the germline V gene (reference sequence). The CDR3 DNA follows: TGTGCCTGGGGGTCGGACAGGGAAGAAGAGACCCAGTACTTC. Protein: CAWGSDREEETQYF. Using reference TRBV30 and TRBJ2-5 for the parts outside the CDR3, the full variable domain is SQTIHQWPATLVQPVGSPLSLECTVEGTSNPNLYWYRQAAGRGLQLLFYSVGIGQISSEVPQNLSASRPQDRQFILSSKKLLLSDSGFYLCAWGSDREEETQYFGPGTRLLVL.